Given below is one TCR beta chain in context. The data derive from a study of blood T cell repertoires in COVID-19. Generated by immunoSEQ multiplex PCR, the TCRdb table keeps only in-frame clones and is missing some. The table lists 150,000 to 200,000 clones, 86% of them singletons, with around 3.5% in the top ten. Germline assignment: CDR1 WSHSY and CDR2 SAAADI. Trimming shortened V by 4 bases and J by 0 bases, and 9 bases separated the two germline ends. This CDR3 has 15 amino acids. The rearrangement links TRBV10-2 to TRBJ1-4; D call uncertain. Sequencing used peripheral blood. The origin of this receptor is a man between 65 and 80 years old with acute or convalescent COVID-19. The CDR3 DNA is TGCGCCAGCAGTGGGATGGGCTCAACTAATGAAAAACTGTTTTTT. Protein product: CASSGMGSTNEKLFF.